This entry lists 29 T cell receptor beta chains sequenced from one sample in a study of blood T cell repertoires in COVID-19. Libraries were prepared by immunoSEQ multiplex PCR; TCRdb keeps only in-frame clonotypes and omits some of them. The sample includes about 340,000 clones, around 88% of them seen just once. The material sequenced was peripheral blood. All receptors come from a man younger than 40 with active or convalescent COVID-19.

The V call is TRBV11-3, the J call TRBJ2-7; no clear D. Germline V gene data show CDR1 as SGHNT and CDR2 as YENEEA. The CDR3 has 12 residues. With 5 bases removed from V and 3 bases from J, the gap between germline ends came to 8 bases. The CDR3 nucleotides are TGTGCCAGCAGCCAGTCTAGCTACGAGCAGTACTTC. It encodes CASSQSSYEQYF.

The chain employs TRBV5-3 and TRBJ2-7; D unclear. TRBV5-3 qualifies as an ORF whose function is uncertain. This CDR3 region has 13 residues. V lost 2 bases, J lost 5 bases, and 11 bases lay in between. The DNA of the CDR3 is TGTGCCAGAAGCTTTACAGAATCCCACGAGCAGTACTTC. Translated, it gives CARSFTESHEQYF.

The chain couples TRBV6-5 to TRBJ2-7; maybe TRBD2 (5 bases). Trimming took 0 bases from V and 4 from J, leaving 16 bases between them. The length of the CDR3 is 16 residues. CDR1 is MNHEY and CDR2 is SVGAGI in the germline V gene. The CDR3 DNA reads as TGTGCCAGCAGTTACTCGAGGAGGCAGTTTAAGTACGAGCAGTACTTC. Translating gives CASSYSRRQFKYEQYF.

The rearrangement uses TRBV28 and TRBJ2-7; TRBD2 might be the D (5 bases). CDR3 length equals 13 residues. Germline CDR1 reads MDHEN; CDR2 reads SYDVKM. Trimming took 8 bases from V and 4 from J, leaving 15 bases between them. The CDR3 loop reads CASGGRQSYEQYF. CDR3 nucleotide sequence: TGTGCCAGCGGAGGAAGACAAAGTTACGAGCAGTACTTC. Supplemented by reference TRBV28 and TRBJ2-7, the full variable domain reads DVKVTQSSRYLVKRTGEKVFLECVQDMDHENMFWYRQDPGLGLRLIYFSYDVKMKEKGDIPEGYSVSREKKERFSLILESASTNQTSMYLCASGGRQSYEQYFGPGTRLTVT.

The CDR3 nucleotides are TGTGCTAGTGGCCGTGCGACTAGCACACAAGAGACCCAGTACTTC. Its translation: CASGRATSTQETQYF. The chain carries TRBV12-5 and TRBJ2-5, with 7 bases fitting TRBD2. Germline V gene sequence: CDR1 LGHNT, CDR2 FRNRAP. V trimming: 6 bases; J trimming: 2 bases; junction bases outside the gene matches: 9. The CDR3 length is 15 residues.

The rearrangement joins TRBV5-6 to TRBJ2-5; a weak D match, TRBD2 (5 bases). Germline V CDR1 and CDR2: SGHDT, YYEEEE. V was clipped by 8 bases and J by 3 bases, with 11 bases between them. The CDR3 spans 12 residues. This chain's CDR3 is CASALGEETQYF. DNA of the CDR3: TGTGCCAGTGCCCTGGGAGAAGAGACCCAGTACTTC.

The CDR3 bases are TGTGCCAGCTCACCGGACAGGTCGGACAATGAGCAGTTCTTC. It translates to CASSPDRSDNEQFF. The chain is built from TRBV18 and TRBJ2-1, with 7 nucleotides matching TRBD1. The CDR3 extends over 14 amino acids. V trimming: 3 bases; J trimming: 5 bases; junction bases outside the gene matches: 4. Germline CDR1 is KGHSH and CDR2 is LQKENI.

The gene calls are TRBV12-3 or TRBV12-4 and TRBJ2-7; D gene unclear. V was cut by 6 bases and J by 3 bases, with 6 bases left in between. This CDR3 spans 11 amino acids. In DNA form, the CDR3 reads TGTGCCAGCAGCCTCCTCTACGAGCAGTACTTC. Its translation: CASSLLYEQYF.

The chain has TRBV6-5 and TRBJ1-1; 7 bases are a match to TRBD1. The length of the CDR3 is 14 residues. J lost 4 bases, V lost 6 bases, and 8 bases had no gene match. Per germline, CDR1 MNHEY and CDR2 SVGAGI. In DNA form, the CDR3 reads TGTGCCAGCAGCGAGACAGGGTTGGTCACTGAAGCTTTCTTT. This sequence encodes CASSETGLVTEAFF.

The chain links TRBV7-9 to TRBJ1-5, with 11 positions matching TRBD1. Germline lookup yields CDR1 SEHNR and CDR2 FQNEAQ (reference sequence). This CDR3 is 15 amino acids long. V was clipped by 5 bases and J by 4 bases; unmatched bases: 4. This CDR3 is CASSRTGGGNQPQHF. In DNA form, the CDR3 reads TGTGCCAGCAGCCGGACAGGGGGCGGTAATCAGCCCCAGCATTTT.

This chain links TRBV7-9 with TRBJ2-7, with no clear D. The CDR3 totals 12 residues. Looked up from germline, CDR1 is SEHNR and CDR2 is FQNEAQ (reference sequence). Trimming took off 1 base at V and 7 bases at J, with 8 bases between the two ends. CDR3 nucleotides: TGTGCCAGCAGCTTAGGCTCCCGGGAGCAGTACTTC. Translation gives CASSLGSREQYF.

The V call is TRBV11-3, the J call TRBJ2-7; TRBD2 matches at 8 bases. Germline V gene lookup returns CDR1 SGHNT and CDR2 YENEEA. This CDR3 region has 13 residues. Germline trimming cut 5 bases from V and 4 bases from J; bases unmatched to any gene: 4. The CDR3 reads CASSPGGRYEQYF. The CDR3 DNA reads TGTGCCAGCAGCCCTGGCGGGAGGTACGAGCAGTACTTC.

CDR3 sequence reads: CASSYSLARTDTQYF. For the CDR3, the DNA is TGTGCCAGCAGTTACTCGTTGGCACGCACAGATACGCAGTATTTT. The rearrangement joins TRBV6-5 to TRBJ2-3; D remains unclear. The CDR3 runs 15 residues. The V and J ends lost 0 bases and 1 base respectively, with 8 bases between them. Germline CDR1 reads MNHEY; CDR2 reads SVGAGI.

The rearrangement links TRBV7-2 to TRBJ2-3; D is unclear. Germline values: CDR1 SGHTA, CDR2 FQGNSA. V lost 5 bases, J lost 3 bases, and 6 bases lay in between. This CDR3 has 12 residues. The DNA for the CDR3 is TGTGCCAGCAGCCGGCGGACAGATACGCAGTATTTT. Protein: CASSRRTDTQYF.

The chain combines TRBV24-1 with TRBJ2-3; no reliable D call. Trimming removed 4 bases from V and 0 bases from J, with 10 bases in between. This CDR3 contains 15 residues. Germline V gene sequence: CDR1 KGHDR, CDR2 SFDVKD. Here the CDR3 reads CATSDSRDSTDTQYF. The CDR3 DNA reads as TGTGCCACCAGTGACTCCCGAGATAGCACAGATACGCAGTATTTT.

V usage is TRBV7-2 and J usage is TRBJ2-7, with TRBD2 as a possible D gene (6 bases). The CDR3 runs 16 residues. Germline-derived CDR1 and CDR2 are SGHTA and FQGNSA. V was trimmed by 5 bases and J by 2 bases, leaving 19 bases between them. CDR3 DNA sequence: TGTGCCAGCAGCCCCGCGGGGCGGACAAGCCCCTACGAGCAGTACTTC. Its translation: CASSPAGRTSPYEQYF.

The chain joins TRBV13 to TRBJ2-4; D remains unclear. Germline loops: CDR1 PRHDT, CDR2 FYEKMQ (reference sequence). There are 14 residues in the CDR3. V dropped 3 bases and J dropped 0 bases, with 6 bases sitting between them. CDR3 loop: CASSFLLAKNIQYF. The CDR3 DNA reads TGTGCCAGCAGCTTTTTATTAGCCAAAAACATTCAGTACTTC.

This clone was picked up one time. The chain carries TRBV18 and TRBJ2-3; D possibly corresponds to TRBD2 (6 bases). Trimming removed 6 bases at V and 2 bases at J, with 18 bases between. This CDR3 is 16 amino acids long. Germline CDR1 KGHSH, CDR2 LQKENI. The CDR3 coding sequence is TGTGCCAGCTCTCCCTGGGTAGGAGGGACCACAGATACGCAGTATTTT. It is translated as CASSPWVGGTTDTQYF. Complete variable domain (other parts from reference TRBV18 and TRBJ2-3): NAGVMQNPRHLVRRRGQEARLRCSPMKGHSHVYWYRQLPEEGLKFMVYLQKENIIDESGMPKERFSAEFPKEGPSILRIQQVVRGDSAAYFCASSPWVGGTTDTQYFGPGTRLTVL.

The CDR3 sequence: CASSIGVSEQYF. The DNA for the CDR3 is TGTGCCAGTAGTATAGGAGTTTCCGAGCAGTACTTC. V is TRBV19 and J is TRBJ2-7; D is uncertain. Germline loops: CDR1 LNHDA, CDR2 SQIVND (reference sequence). CDR3 size: 12 residues. Trimming removed 1 base from V and 6 bases from J, with 7 bases in between.

The rearrangement joins TRBV7-9 to TRBJ2-1; D unresolved. The CDR3 extends over 11 amino acids. The V gene's germline CDR1 is SEHNR and CDR2 FQNEAQ (reference sequence). V lost 1 base to trimming and J lost 9 bases, with 4 bases between them. The DNA for the CDR3 is TGTGCCAGCAGCTTAGGGCCTGAGCAGTTCTTC. It encodes CASSLGPEQFF.

With regard to this clone: One end of the junction fails to match germline, which may point to a read error. The chain joins TRBV5-1 to TRBJ2-7; TRBD1 agrees at 12 bases. Germline V gene sequence: CDR1 SGHRS, CDR2 YFSETQ. CDR3 length: 16 amino acids. Here the CDR3 reads CARSLGGQGATGEQYF. The CDR3 bases are TGCGCCCGCAGCTTGGGGGGACAGGGGGCTACGGGCGAGCAGTACTTC. The full variable domain, rest sourced from reference TRBV5-1 and TRBJ2-7, is KAGVTQTPRYLIKTRGQQVTLSCSPISGHRSVSWYQQTPGQGLQFLFEYFSETQRNKGNFPGRFSGRQFSNSRSEMNVSTLELGDSALYLCARSLGGQGATGEQYFGPGTRLTVT.

This clone was counted only a few times. The genes are TRBV4-3 and TRBJ1-3; 9 positions agree with TRBD1. The CDR3 spans 16 residues. The germline V gene has CDR1 LGHNA and CDR2 YSLEER. With V trimmed by 3 bases and J by 5 bases, 8 bases remained unmatched. In nucleotides, the CDR3 is TGCGCCAGCAGCCAGTTCCGGGACAGGGTTAGAAACACCATATATTTT. It translates to CASSQFRDRVRNTIYF.

The chain recombines TRBV18 with TRBJ1-1; weak D call: TRBD1 (6 bases). V was clipped by 2 bases and J by 7 bases, with 11 bases between them. There are 13 residues in the CDR3. Germline CDR1 is KGHSH and CDR2 is LQKENI. CDR3 region: CASSPVLGGEAFF. CDR3 nucleotide sequence: TGTGCCAGCTCACCAGTTTTAGGGGGTGAAGCTTTCTTT.

This clone turned up a few times. V and J are TRBV10-3 and TRBJ2-2, with a tentative D call TRBD2 (5 bases). The CDR3 runs to 14 residues. Germline V CDR1 and CDR2: ENHRY, SYGVKD. The V gene lost 3 bases and the J gene lost 1 base, with 6 bases spanning the gap. The CDR3: CAISDGVNTGELFF. The CDR3 DNA follows: TGTGCCATCAGTGACGGGGTGAACACCGGGGAGCTGTTTTTT.

The chain is built from TRBV6-5 and TRBJ2-2, with D maybe TRBD1 (6 bases). The CDR3 is made up of 16 amino acids. The V and J ends lost 1 base and 4 bases respectively, with 13 bases between them. Germline assignment: CDR1 MNHEY and CDR2 SVGAGI. CDR3 amino acids: CASSYYQGLGTGELFF. CDR3 DNA: TGTGCCAGCAGTTACTATCAGGGGTTGGGCACCGGGGAGCTGTTTTTT.

The chain carries TRBV11-3 and TRBJ2-3; 7 bases are a match to TRBD2. This CDR3 region has 14 residues. Germline V CDR1 and CDR2: SGHNT, YENEEA. V trimming: 5 bases; J trimming: 6 bases; junction bases outside the gene matches: 8. The CDR3 DNA follows: TGTGCCAGCAGCCGTAGCGGGTTCACGGATACGCAGTATTTT. This gives the protein CASSRSGFTDTQYF.

The V and J genes are TRBV4-3 and TRBJ2-5; D possibly corresponds to TRBD1 (5 bases). CDR1 is LGHNA, CDR2 YSLEER, per germline. Trimming stripped 1 base from V and 4 bases from J, with 13 bases between. This CDR3 spans 15 amino acids. The CDR3 is CASSQVGRQGETQYF. CDR3 DNA sequence: TGCGCCAGCAGCCAAGTAGGTCGGCAGGGAGAGACCCAGTACTTC.

The chain combines TRBV6-7 with TRBJ1-2, with D maybe TRBD1 (6 bases). TRBV6-7 falls under the ORF class, with uncertain function. This CDR3 comprises 16 residues. V lost 6 bases, J lost 2 bases, and 19 bases lay in between. DNA of the CDR3: TGTGCCAGCAGGCTATCAGGGGTCGGAATAAACTATGGCTACACCTTC. Protein: CASRLSGVGINYGYTF.

This chain connects TRBV3-1 (or the pseudogene TRBV3-2) to TRBJ2-4; D is perhaps TRBD1 (5 bases). The CDR3 spans 17 residues. V gave up 0 bases and J gave up 0 bases, with 12 bases separating them. CDR1 is LGHDT and CDR2 is YNNKEL in the germline V gene (reference sequence). DNA of the CDR3: TGTGCCAGCAGCCAAGAAAAAGGGGTGGTAGCCAAAAACATTCAGTACTTC. Amino acid sequence: CASSQEKGVVAKNIQYF.